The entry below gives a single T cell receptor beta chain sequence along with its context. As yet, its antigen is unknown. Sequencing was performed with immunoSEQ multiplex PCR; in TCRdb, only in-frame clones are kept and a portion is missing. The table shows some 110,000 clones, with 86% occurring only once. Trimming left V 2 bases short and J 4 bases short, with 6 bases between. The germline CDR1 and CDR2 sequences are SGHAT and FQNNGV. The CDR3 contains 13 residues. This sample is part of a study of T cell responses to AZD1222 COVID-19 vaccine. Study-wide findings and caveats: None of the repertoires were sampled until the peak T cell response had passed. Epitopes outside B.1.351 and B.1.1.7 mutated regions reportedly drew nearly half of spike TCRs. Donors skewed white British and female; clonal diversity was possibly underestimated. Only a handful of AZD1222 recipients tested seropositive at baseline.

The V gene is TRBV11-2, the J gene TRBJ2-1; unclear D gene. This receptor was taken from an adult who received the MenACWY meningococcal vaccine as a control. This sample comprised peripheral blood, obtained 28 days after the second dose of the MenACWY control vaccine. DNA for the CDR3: TGTGCCAGCAGCTTAAACACGTACAATGAGCAGTTCTTC. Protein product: CASSLNTYNEQFF.